This TCR beta chain emerged from a study of blood T cells in healthy people across ages. A sample-barcoded 5' primer and a J-beta primer mix were used in a second PCR of roughly 7 to 11 cycles. The template-switch adaptor was a 5' adaptor with 12 random nucleotides. It tagged each cDNA molecule. MiXCR, run by TCRdb on the 5' RACE reads, gives a single entry per CDR3 protein. The sample records some 1.5 million distinct CDR3 sequences, roughly 30% being singletons. In regard to this clonotype: Its antigen is not identified.

The V gene lost 7 bases and the J gene lost 2 bases, with 19 bases spanning the gap. The length of the CDR3 is 15 residues. Germline V gene lookup returns CDR1 SQVTM and CDR2 ANQGSEA. Findings of the study overall: Per million T cells, TCR beta diversity dropped roughly linearly as age increased.

Material for sequencing was blood. The source of this sequence is a woman between 25 and 40 years old in good health. V is TRBV29-1 and J is TRBJ2-3, with D perhaps being TRBD1 or TRBD2 (5 bases each). CDR3 amino acids: CSALTGAGPTDTQYF. CDR3 nucleotides: TGCAGCGCCCTGACTGGGGCGGGCCCCACAGATACGCAGTATTTT.